The rows below give T cell receptor beta chains drawn from one sample of a study of blood T cell repertoires in COVID-19. Assay: immunoSEQ multiplex PCR; the TCRdb copy retains only in-frame clones and omits some. The table records some 100,000 clones, roughly 90% of them present only once. Sequenced material: peripheral blood. The receptors come from a man aged 25 to 40 in a cohort sampled during active COVID-19. Both conserved end residues are part of each CDR3. A D gene is named only where the DNA matches it firmly. For some rows the clone size is stated as once, few or many, or as a class when expanded; others skip it.

CDR3aa	CDR3nt	v_gene	abundance	d_gene	j_gene
CASRPEQGTVTEAFF	TGTGCCAGTAGGCCAGAACAGGGGACTGTCACTGAAGCTTTCTTT	TRBV19	NA	TRBD1	TRBJ1-1
CASSLFPGGGEQYF	TGTGCCAGCAGTTTATTTCCAGGGGGTGGTGAGCAGTACTTC	TRBV28	NA	TRBD1	TRBJ2-7
CASSDPPVTEAFF	TGCGCCAGCAGTGACCCACCAGTCACTGAAGCTTTCTTT	TRBV10-2	NA	NA	TRBJ1-1
CASSIGRGRNEKLFF	TGTGCCAGTAGTATAGGAAGGGGGCGTAATGAAAAACTGTTTTTT	TRBV19	NA	TRBD1	TRBJ1-4
CASSKGDTQETQYF	TGCGCCAGCAGCAAAGGGGATACCCAAGAGACCCAGTACTTC	TRBV5-1	NA	NA	TRBJ2-5
CASSSRDRLYGYTF	TGTGCCAGCAGTTCCCGGGACAGACTCTATGGCTACACCTTC	TRBV28	NA	TRBD1	TRBJ1-2
CASSSGQYNEQFF	TGTGCCAGCAGTTCGGGACAGTACAATGAGCAGTTCTTC	TRBV5-4	NA	TRBD1	TRBJ2-1
CASSLAGGGKLFF	TGTGCCAGCAGTTTAGCAGGGGGCGGAAAACTGTTTTTT	TRBV12-3/TRBV12-4	NA	TRBD1	TRBJ1-4
CASTKDPAGDNEQFF	TGTGCCAGCACCAAAGATCCGGCGGGAGACAATGAGCAGTTCTTC	TRBV11-3	NA	TRBD2	TRBJ2-1
CASIRQQGSYGYTF	TGTGCCAGCATCCGGCAACAGGGATCCTATGGCTACACCTTC	TRBV7-9	NA	NA	TRBJ1-2
CASSQGQASSYNSPLHF	TGCGCCAGCAGCCAAGGGCAGGCCAGCTCCTATAATTCACCCCTCCACTTT	TRBV4-1	NA	NA	TRBJ1-6
CASSLVGTDRVKVIYTF	TGTGCCAGCAGCTTAGTTGGTACCGACAGGGTAAAGGTTATCTACACCTTC	TRBV7-9	few	TRBD1	TRBJ1-2
CASSKSQGAHQPQHF	TGTGCCAGCAGTAAGAGCCAAGGGGCACATCAGCCCCAGCATTTT	TRBV2	NA	NA	TRBJ1-5
CAWRPNWGGDTNYGYTF	TGTGCCTGGAGACCCAACTGGGGGGGGGATACAAACTATGGCTACACCTTC	TRBV30	NA	NA	TRBJ1-2
CATSDLGGPGETQYF	TGTGCCACCAGTGATTTGGGAGGGCCGGGTGAGACCCAGTACTTC	TRBV24-1	NA	NA	TRBJ2-5
CASSLDQGAEAFF	TGCGCCAGCAGTCTCGATCAGGGGGCTGAAGCTTTCTTT	TRBV4-3	NA	TRBD1	TRBJ1-1
CASSSGTGGNLSNQPQHF	TGTGCCAGCAGTTCCGGGACAGGGGGAAATCTAAGCAATCAGCCCCAGCATTTT	TRBV6-2/TRBV6-3	NA	TRBD1	TRBJ1-5
CASSFMDFGRGRADTQYF	TGTGCCAGCAGCTTTATGGATTTTGGCAGGGGGCGAGCAGATACGCAGTATTTT	TRBV7-9	NA	TRBD1	TRBJ2-3
CASTLTGTDYEQYF	TGTGCCAGCACCTTGACAGGGACGGACTACGAGCAGTACTTC	TRBV7-9	few	TRBD1	TRBJ2-7
CSMGRGEKLFF	TGCAGTATGGGGAGGGGCGAAAAACTGTTTTTT	TRBV20-1	NA	NA	TRBJ1-4
CASSYSTGRSYEQYF	TGTGCCAGCAGTTACTCGACAGGGAGGTCCTACGAGCAGTACTTC	TRBV6-2/TRBV6-3	once	NA	TRBJ2-7
CASSPLAHRGLGGANVLTF	TGTGCCAGCTCACCACTGGCCCACAGGGGACTAGGAGGGGCCAACGTCCTGACTTTC	TRBV18	NA	NA	TRBJ2-6
CASSYSEGVNQPQHF	TGTGCCAGCAGTTACTCGGAAGGGGTCAATCAGCCCCAGCATTTT	TRBV6-6	NA	NA	TRBJ1-5
CASSSTTGGPNEQFF	TGTGCCAGCAGCTCCACAACGGGGGGGCCGAATGAGCAGTTCTTC	TRBV7-3	NA	TRBD2	TRBJ2-1
CSAEVYGYTF	TGCAGTGCTGAGGTCTATGGCTACACCTTC	TRBV20-1	few	NA	TRBJ1-2
CASSLRPMGQGGTGELFF	TGTGCCAGCAGCTTGAGACCCATGGGACAGGGGGGGACCGGGGAGCTGTTTTTT	TRBV11-2	NA	TRBD1	TRBJ2-2
CATSREGAGEGEAFF	TGTGCCACCAGCAGAGAAGGGGCAGGGGAGGGTGAAGCTTTCTTT	TRBV15	NA	NA	TRBJ1-1
CASSPQRGLNTEAFF	TGTGCCAGCTCACCACAAAGGGGCTTGAACACTGAAGCTTTCTTT	TRBV18	NA	NA	TRBJ1-1
CASSSTSYNEQFF	TGTGCCAGCAGTTCCACATCCTACAATGAGCAGTTCTTC	TRBV12-3/TRBV12-4	NA	NA	TRBJ2-1
CASSFGGFNYGYTF	TGTGCCAGCAGCTTCGGGGGTTTTAACTATGGCTACACCTTC	TRBV7-9	NA	NA	TRBJ1-2
CASSLGGSYEQYF	TGTGCCAGCAGCCTGGGGGGGTCCTACGAGCAGTACTTC	TRBV28	once	TRBD2	TRBJ2-7
CASSLGQFDEQYF	TGTGCCAGCAGTTTAGGACAATTTGACGAGCAGTACTTC	TRBV28	NA	NA	TRBJ2-7
CASSYSRTGGLVKLFF	TGTGCCAGCAGTTACTCGAGGACAGGGGGCCTAGTAAAACTGTTTTTT	TRBV6-5	NA	TRBD1	TRBJ1-4
CAWSAMAVHNSPLHF	TGTGCCTGGAGTGCGATGGCAGTCCACAATTCACCCCTCCACTTT	TRBV30	NA	NA	TRBJ1-6
CAWSAHTLAGGLFF	TGTGCCTGGTCCGCACATACTCTAGCGGGGGGGCTGTTTTTT	TRBV30	once	TRBD2	TRBJ2-2
CASSSERTDTQYF	TGTGCCAGCAGTTCCGAGCGGACAGATACGCAGTATTTT	TRBV7-2	NA	NA	TRBJ2-3
CASSLTAGNTGELFF	TGCGCCAGCAGCTTGACCGCGGGGAACACCGGGGAGCTGTTTTTT	TRBV5-1	NA	NA	TRBJ2-2
CASSLGTGTATEAFF	TGTGCCAGCAGCTTAGGGACAGGGACGGCCACTGAAGCTTTCTTT	TRBV7-9	NA	TRBD1	TRBJ1-1
CASSFQGVGGNEKLFF	TGCGCCAGCAGCTTCCAGGGGGTAGGGGGGAATGAAAAACTGTTTTTT	TRBV5-1	NA	TRBD1	TRBJ1-4
CASSNSGDETQYF	TGTGCCAGCAGCAATAGCGGGGATGAGACCCAGTACTTC	TRBV3-1/TRBV3-2	once	TRBD2	TRBJ2-5
CASSLAGGFGTQYF	TGTGCCAGCAGCCTAGCGGGGGGATTTGGGACCCAGTACTTC	TRBV6-6	NA	TRBD2	TRBJ2-5
CASSPTGPIYEQYF	TGTGCCAGCAGCCCCACAGGGCCCATCTACGAGCAGTACTTC	TRBV5-5	NA	NA	TRBJ2-7
CASSPTRGRYEQYF	TGTGCCAGCAGCCCGACTAGGGGGCGGTACGAGCAGTACTTC	TRBV7-2	NA	NA	TRBJ2-7
CASSFPANPGQGTYNEQFF	TGCGCCAGCAGCTTCCCCGCTAATCCGGGACAGGGGACCTACAATGAGCAGTTCTTC	TRBV5-1	NA	TRBD1	TRBJ2-1
CASSYTGNYGYTF	TGTGCCAGCAGCTATACAGGGAACTATGGCTACACCTTC	TRBV6-5	once	NA	TRBJ1-2
CASSLEGATHEQYF	TGTGCCAGCAGTTTGGAAGGGGCGACCCACGAGCAGTACTTC	TRBV27	once	NA	TRBJ2-7
CASSNRGKSTEAFF	TGTGCCAGCTCAAACAGGGGAAAGAGCACTGAAGCTTTCTTT	TRBV19	NA	TRBD1	TRBJ1-1
CASSLQRQGKAFF	TGTGCCAGCAGTCTCCAAAGACAGGGGAAAGCTTTCTTT	TRBV12-3/TRBV12-4	once	TRBD1	TRBJ1-1
CASSPGLKKNTEAFF	TGCGCCAGCAGCCCGGGACTGAAGAAGAACACTGAAGCTTTCTTT	TRBV5-1	NA	NA	TRBJ1-1
CASSPRLAGGTDTQYF	TGTGCCAGCAGTCCGAGACTAGCGGGGGGCACAGATACGCAGTATTTT	TRBV2	NA	TRBD2	TRBJ2-3
CAWSGQVSNQPQHF	TGTGCCTGGAGTGGACAGGTTAGCAATCAGCCCCAGCATTTT	TRBV30	NA	NA	TRBJ1-5
CASSQNQGRAYGYTF	TGTGCCAGCAGCCAAAACCAGGGGCGCGCCTATGGCTACACCTTC	TRBV14	NA	NA	TRBJ1-2
CSVDGVRGPTYGYTF	TGCAGCGTTGATGGGGTCAGGGGCCCTACCTATGGCTACACCTTC	TRBV29-1	NA	NA	TRBJ1-2
CASSLGRDRVSYEQYF	TGCGCCAGCAGCTTGGGCCGGGACAGAGTATCCTACGAGCAGTACTTC	TRBV5-1	NA	TRBD1	TRBJ2-7